This T cell receptor (beta chain) was retrieved from a study of T-cell reconstitution after alpha-beta-depleted transplantation in children. V lost 4 bases and J lost 1, with 13 bases in between. Germline CDR1 is SGHTA and CDR2 is FQGNSA. This CDR3 comprises 15 residues. Only a few counts were recorded for this clonotype. Preparation of the TCRbeta library used unique molecular identifiers. Each CDR3 protein gets one entry after TCRdb re-called the PCR reads with MiXCR. The sample lists 600,000 to 700,000 distinct CDR3 sequences, about 15% seen once, with approximately 1.1% in the top ten. This chain links TRBV7-2 with TRBJ1-1, with D perhaps TRBD1 (5 bases). The sequencing used PBMCs from the stem cell graft donor, collected from the stem cell graft. This receptor was obtained from a human donor who donated a stem cell graft to a child with acute myeloid leukemia. In DNA, the CDR3 is TGTGCCAGCAGCTCCCAGGGCGGGGGGAACACTGAAGCTTTCTTT. Protein sequence: CASSSQGGGNTEAFF.